A single sample is the source of the 21 T cell receptor beta chains below, sequenced in a study of blood T cell repertoires in COVID-19. TCRdb keeps only in-frame clones here, not all; method: immunoSEQ multiplex PCR. The data show 250,000 or so clones, with approximately 83% seen just once and more than 3% held by the top ten. The sequencing input was PBMCs or T cells enriched from blood (not recorded which). Source of these receptors: a man in his fifties who had recovered from COVID-19.

The genes are TRBV19 and TRBJ2-1; weak D call: TRBD2 (5 bases). V was pared by 4 bases and J by 10 bases, with 17 bases between. This CDR3 spans 14 amino acids. CDR1 is LNHDA and CDR2 is SQIVND in the germline V gene (reference sequence). DNA for the CDR3: TGTGCCAGTAGTAGGCTAGCCCCTGCTTGGGAGCAGTTCTTC. Translated: CASSRLAPAWEQFF.

The CDR3 loop reads CASSSLAGLSYEQYF. The CDR3 DNA follows: TGTGCCAGCAGTTCTTTAGCGGGACTCTCCTACGAGCAGTACTTC. The chain recombines TRBV28 with TRBJ2-7, with 8 bases fitting TRBD2. Germline CDR1 and CDR2: MDHEN and SYDVKM. Trimming at V came to 4 bases and at J to 0 bases, leaving 5 bases not matched to a gene. This CDR3 comprises 15 residues.

The rearrangement joins TRBV11-1 to TRBJ2-5; D unclear. With 4 bases removed from V and 5 bases from J, the gap between germline ends came to 11 bases. The V gene's germline CDR1 is SGHAT and CDR2 FQDESV (reference sequence). CDR3 length: 13 residues. In nucleotides, the CDR3 is TGTGCCAGCAGCTACGCCCGGTGGGAGACCCAGTACTTC. As protein: CASSYARWETQYF.

This chain links TRBV18 with TRBJ2-7; 8 nucleotides match TRBD2. The CDR3 has 14 residues. V gave up 3 bases and J gave up 3 bases; unmatched junction bases: 4. Germline V gene sequence: CDR1 KGHSH, CDR2 LQKENI. This CDR3 is CASSPGLGFYEQYF. The CDR3 DNA reads as TGTGCCAGCTCACCGGGACTAGGTTTCTACGAGCAGTACTTC.

J is TRBJ2-1 and V is TRBV20-1, with 10 bases matching TRBD2. Trimming at V came to 3 bases and at J to 6 bases, leaving 11 bases not matched to a gene. Germline CDR1 and CDR2: DFQATT and SNEGSKA (reference sequence). The CDR3 runs 16 residues. The CDR3 bases are TGCAGTGCTAGTAGGGGAAAGCGGGAGGGCCTCAATGAGCAGTTCTTC. It specifies CSASRGKREGLNEQFF.

This clone was counted a single time. The rearrangement uses TRBV13 and TRBJ1-1; D is unresolved. The CDR3 length is 12 residues. V gave up 7 bases and J gave up 5 bases, with 11 bases separating them. Germline CDR1 PRHDT, CDR2 FYEKMQ (reference sequence). The chain's CDR3 is CASTAPGTEAFF. The CDR3 DNA follows: TGTGCCAGCACGGCCCCGGGTACTGAAGCTTTCTTT.

The chain combines TRBV10-3 with TRBJ2-1; possible D gene TRBD2, 7 bases. The germline CDR1 and CDR2 sequences are ENHRY and SYGVKD. The CDR3 contains 17 residues. The V gene lost 0 bases and the J gene lost 4 bases, with 16 bases spanning the gap. The CDR3 sequence: CAISESRGKREYNEQFF. The CDR3 nucleotides read TGTGCCATCAGTGAGTCGAGGGGGAAGCGGGAATACAATGAGCAGTTCTTC.

The chain carries TRBV2 and TRBJ2-3, with D uncertain. This CDR3 is 16 amino acids long. Germline loops: CDR1 SNHLY, CDR2 FYNNEI. Deletions cut 2 bases from V and 5 bases from J, with 17 bases between. This chain's CDR3 is CASSERNPPSGDTQYF. CDR3 bases: TGTGCCAGCAGTGAACGGAACCCACCCTCGGGAGATACGCAGTATTTT. Full variable domain (rest looked up from reference TRBV2 and TRBJ2-3): EPEVTQTPSHQVTQMGQEVILRCVPISNHLYFYWYRQILGQKVEFLVSFYNNEISEKSEIFDDQFSVERPDGSNFTLKIRSTKLEDSAMYFCASSERNPPSGDTQYFGPGTRLTVL.

This clone came up a few times. The chain has TRBV2 and TRBJ1-1; D uncertain. The CDR3 consists of 13 residues. V was clipped by 3 bases and J by 8 bases, with 13 bases between them. The germline CDR1 and CDR2 sequences are SNHLY and FYNNEI. Here the CDR3 DNA reads TGTGCCAGCAGTGATCATCCCCTTAGAGAAGCTTTCTTT. Translating it yields CASSDHPLREAFF. The full variable domain, rest sourced from reference TRBV2 and TRBJ1-1, is EPEVTQTPSHQVTQMGQEVILRCVPISNHLYFYWYRQILGQKVEFLVSFYNNEISEKSEIFDDQFSVERPDGSNFTLKIRSTKLEDSAMYFCASSDHPLREAFFGQGTRLTVV.

The chain couples TRBV28 to TRBJ2-2; D is uncertain. Germline CDR1 reads MDHEN; CDR2 reads SYDVKM. Trimming shortened V by 6 bases and J by 9 bases, and 11 bases separated the two germline ends. The CDR3 loop spans 12 amino acids. CDR3 protein: CASSSGSRELFF. The DNA of the CDR3 is TGTGCCAGCAGCTCCGGGTCCCGGGAGCTGTTTTTT.

The chain combines TRBV18 with TRBJ2-1; a possible D gene is TRBD1 (8 bases). The germline V and J ends were trimmed by 4 bases and 4 bases, with 17 bases remaining between them. The CDR3 is 16 residues long. CDR1 and CDR2 from the germline V gene are KGHSH and LQKENI. The DNA of the CDR3 is TGTGCCAGCTCACGAAGACAGGGGAGGGGGTACAATGAGCAGTTCTTC. Residues: CASSRRQGRGYNEQFF.

This sequence joins TRBV7-8 and TRBJ1-1, with D perhaps matching TRBD1 (6 bases). Trimming took off 5 bases at V and 5 bases at J, with 15 bases between the two ends. The CDR3 extends over 14 amino acids. Germline V gene data show CDR1 as SGHVS and CDR2 as FQNEAQ. Written as DNA, the CDR3 is TGTGCCAGCAGCGCTCAACAGGGCCGGACTGAAGCTTTCTTT. It codes for CASSAQQGRTEAFF.

The chain recombines TRBV5-6 with TRBJ2-7; 8 bases line up with TRBD2. This CDR3 has 15 residues. Trimming removed 4 bases from V and 0 bases from J; junction bases left unmatched: 6. CDR1 is SGHDT and CDR2 is YYEEEE in the germline V gene. CDR3 protein: CASSRGTSVSYEQYF. Here the CDR3 DNA reads TGTGCCAGCAGCCGGGGGACTAGTGTCTCCTACGAGCAGTACTTC.

This clone was picked up one time. The J gene is TRBJ2-3, the V gene TRBV7-9; 14 bases match TRBD2. Losses at the gene ends were 5 bases for V and 0 bases for J; bases not matched to a gene: 13. The CDR3 loop spans 20 amino acids. Germline V gene data show CDR1 as SEHNR and CDR2 as FQNEAQ (reference sequence). The CDR3 is CASSTGLAGAPSPSTDTQYF. CDR3 coding DNA: TGTGCCAGCAGCACGGGACTAGCGGGAGCCCCTTCTCCTAGCACAGATACGCAGTATTTT.

The V call is TRBV3-1 (or the pseudogene TRBV3-2), the J call TRBJ2-7; 8 nucleotides match TRBD1. Germline V gene lookup returns CDR1 LGHDT and CDR2 YNNKEL (reference sequence). Trimming removed 7 bases from V and 7 bases from J; junction bases left unmatched: 9. The CDR3 sequence is 13 residues long. CDR3 coding DNA: TGTGCCAGCACGAGTCAGGGGGCAAGGGAGCAGTACTTC. Amino acid sequence: CASTSQGAREQYF.

The chain joins TRBV12-5 to TRBJ2-4; 9 bases align to TRBD1. There are 14 residues in the CDR3. Germline CDR1 LGHNT, CDR2 FRNRAP. The V and J ends lost 0 bases and 8 bases, in that order; junction bases with no gene match: 2. CDR3 coding DNA: TGTGCTAGTGGTTTGGTACAGGGGGCACACATTCAGTACTTC. This codes for CASGLVQGAHIQYF.

This chain connects TRBV5-5 to TRBJ2-7; D gene ambiguous. Trimming stripped 0 bases from V and 1 base from J, with 5 bases between. The CDR3 runs to 13 residues. Germline CDR1 reads SGHKS; CDR2 reads YYEKEE (reference sequence). Here the CDR3 DNA reads TGTGCCAGCAGCTTGGCTGTATCCTACGAGCAGTACTTC. Protein sequence: CASSLAVSYEQYF.

In its sample, this clone was seen a few times. V gene TRBV4-1 combines with J gene TRBJ2-6, with a tentative D call TRBD1 (5 bases). Germline CDR1 and CDR2: MGHRA and YSYEKL. Trimming removed 5 bases at V and 0 bases at J, with 11 bases between. CDR3 size: 16 residues. In DNA, the CDR3 is TGCGCCAGCAGCTCGCAGGGAACCTCTGGGGCCAACGTCCTGACTTTC. It is translated as CASSSQGTSGANVLTF.

This chain joins TRBV27 and TRBJ1-5; the D gene is possibly TRBD1 (5 bases). CDR3 length: 14 residues. The V gene's germline CDR1 is MNHEY and CDR2 SMNVEV (reference sequence). V dropped 6 bases and J dropped 3 bases, with 12 bases sitting between them. This CDR3 reads CASRADRINQPQHF. CDR3 DNA sequence: TGTGCCAGCAGGGCTGACAGAATCAATCAGCCCCAGCATTTT.

This chain links TRBV2 with TRBJ2-2; 7 nucleotides match TRBD2. Germline CDR1 is SNHLY and CDR2 is FYNNEI. This CDR3 spans 16 amino acids. The J segment lost 0 bases and the V segment lost 5 bases, leaving 6 bases of the junction unmatched. For the CDR3, the DNA is TGTGCCAGCAGTAGGGAGGGGACGTCGAACACCGGGGAGCTGTTTTTT. Protein sequence: CASSREGTSNTGELFF.

This clone appeared a few times. V gene TRBV9 combines with J gene TRBJ2-5; 10 bases agree with TRBD2. CDR1 SGDLS and CDR2 YYNGEE come from the germline V gene. This CDR3 has 18 amino acids. V lost 0 bases and J lost 5; bases outside the gene matches: 13. The CDR3 is CASSVVPSGGSGLETQYF. The CDR3 bases are TGTGCCAGCAGCGTAGTGCCTAGCGGGGGCTCCGGTTTGGAGACCCAGTACTTC.